These 16 T cell receptor beta chains originate from one sample sequenced in a study of identical twins. TCRdb itself ran the 5' RACE reads through MiXCR, one entry per CDR3 protein. The sample carries about 570,000 distinct CDR3 sequences, more than 9% recorded once. Another study also made use of these data, one on yellow fever vaccine responses in identical twins.

Specimen: PBMCs. These receptors were taken from a woman between 18 and 29 years old in good health.

This clonotype has only a few counts. This chain uses TRBV27 with TRBJ2-7; 7 positions match TRBD1. Germline trimming cut 4 bases from V and 5 bases from J; bases unmatched to any gene: 8. Germline values: CDR1 MNHEY, CDR2 SMNVEV (reference sequence). The CDR3 consists of 14 residues. CDR3 loop: CASSSFGTANEQYF. In nucleotides, the CDR3 is TGTGCCAGCAGTTCTTTCGGGACAGCGAACGAGCAGTACTTC.

This clonotype has a handful of counts. This chain links TRBV20-1 with TRBJ2-1; D uncertain. The CDR3 consists of 14 residues. Germline V gene data show CDR1 as DFQATT and CDR2 as SNEGSKA (reference sequence). The germline V and J ends were trimmed by 6 bases and 8 bases, with 20 bases remaining between them. The CDR3 bases are TGCAGTGCCGTCCGGCAGGTGGCGAGAGATGAGCAGTTCTTC. It codes for CSAVRQVARDEQFF.

This clonotype was seen repeatedly, ten times or more. The gene calls are TRBV10-1 and TRBJ2-1, with 15 nucleotides matching TRBD2. V was clipped by 7 bases and J by 0 bases; unmatched bases: 7. From germline, CDR1 is WNHNN and CDR2 SYGVQD (reference sequence). This CDR3 contains 18 residues. CDR3 sequence (DNA): TGCGCCAGCAAACCCGGACTAGCGGGAGGGAGCTCCTACAATGAGCAGTTCTTC. Amino acid sequence: CASKPGLAGGSSYNEQFF.

This clonotype came up a few times. The chain has TRBV29-1 and TRBJ1-1, with a possible D match to TRBD1 (6 bases). The germline V gene encodes CDR1 SQVTM and CDR2 ANQGSEA. The CDR3 contains 14 residues. V lost 3 bases, J lost 1 base, and 12 bases lay in between. The CDR3 sequence: CSVDGVQGNTEAFF. CDR3 bases: TGCAGCGTTGATGGCGTACAGGGGAACACTGAAGCTTTCTTT.

This clonotype has more than one count but fewer than ten. The chain carries TRBV5-4 and TRBJ2-3; TRBD2 aligns across 7 bases. V shed 1 base and J 4 bases; nucleotides not matched to a gene: 6. The CDR3 is made up of 15 amino acids. Germline V gene lookup returns CDR1 SGHNT and CDR2 YYREEE (reference sequence). This chain's CDR3 is CASSLRGGTPDTQYF. CDR3 coding DNA: TGTGCCAGCAGCTTGAGGGGAGGGACCCCAGATACGCAGTATTTT.

This chain connects TRBV5-1 to TRBJ2-1, with a weak D call TRBD2 (5 bases). The V and J ends lost 0 bases and 6 bases respectively, with 13 bases between them. Germline V lookup: CDR1 SGHRS, CDR2 YFSETQ. There are 15 residues in the CDR3. CDR3 in DNA: TGCGCCAGCAGCTTGGGGCTAGCTTTAACCAATGAGCAGTTCTTC. Protein: CASSLGLALTNEQFF.

This clonotype was seen many times. The rearrangement joins TRBV24-1 to TRBJ2-1; 7 nucleotides agree with TRBD2. Trimming took 0 bases from V and 1 from J; bases not matched to a gene: 11. This CDR3 comprises 19 residues. Germline CDR1 and CDR2: KGHDR and SFDVKD. The CDR3 here is CATSDLRGGGSGSYNEQFF. The CDR3 nucleotides read TGTGCCACCAGTGATTTGAGGGGAGGCGGGAGTGGGTCCTACAATGAGCAGTTCTTC.

The sample holds a few counts of this clonotype. J is TRBJ2-1 and V is TRBV3-1; D may be TRBD1 (6 bases). Germline-derived CDR1 and CDR2 are LGHDT and YNNKEL (reference sequence). The CDR3 covers 17 residues. Trimming left V 2 bases short and J 0 bases short, with 14 bases between. The CDR3 DNA reads as TGTGCCAGCAGCCAAAATGCCCGGGACATCTCCTACAATGAGCAGTTCTTC. This codes for CASSQNARDISYNEQFF.

The chain employs TRBV7-8 and TRBJ2-5, with 9 bases matching TRBD2. Germline lookup yields CDR1 SGHVS and CDR2 FQNEAQ. The length of the CDR3 is 16 residues. The trim removed 2 bases at V and 0 bases at J, leaving 4 bases unmatched. CDR3 DNA: TGTGCCAGCAGCTTATTAAGCGGGGGGTACCAAGAGACCCAGTACTTC. Translating it yields CASSLLSGGYQETQYF.

CDR3 DNA sequence: TGCAGTGCTAATCTGGTCAATGAGCAGTTCTTC. Its protein product is CSANLVNEQFF. The chain couples TRBV20-1 to TRBJ2-1, with unresolved D. CDR1 is DFQATT, CDR2 SNEGSKA, per germline (reference sequence). The CDR3 consists of 11 residues. Between the trimmed V and J ends, which lost 4 bases and 6 bases, there was a span of 7 bases.

This chain connects TRBV4-2 to TRBJ2-2; 10 nucleotides match TRBD1. Trimming took 5 bases from V and 5 from J; bases not matched to a gene: 8. Germline V CDR1 and CDR2: LGHNA, YNFKEQ. CDR3 size: 16 residues. The chain's CDR3 is CASSTGTGVRTGELFF. The CDR3 region has the DNA TGTGCCAGCAGCACAGGGACAGGGGTTCGAACCGGGGAGCTGTTTTTT.

The sample holds a few counts of this clonotype. The chain joins TRBV11-2 to TRBJ2-5, with 12 bases lining up with TRBD2. After removal of 2 bases from V and 5 bases from J, the junction contained 9 bases not matched to a gene. Germline CDR1 SGHAT, CDR2 FQNNGV. CDR3 length equals 17 residues. The CDR3 DNA reads TGTGCCAGCAGCTTATATCCTAGCGGGGGGGCCTTGGAGACCCAGTACTTC. Translation gives CASSLYPSGGALETQYF.

Many counts were recorded for this clonotype. For the CDR3, the DNA is TGTGCCAGCAGCTTACTTGGATTCGGTGGGGCCAACGTCCTGACTTTC. Its protein product is CASSLLGFGGANVLTF. V is TRBV7-8 and J is TRBJ2-6, with D uncertain. The V gene lost 2 bases and the J gene lost 3 bases, with 11 bases spanning the gap. The CDR3 spans 16 residues. Germline V CDR1 and CDR2: SGHVS, FQNEAQ.

This clonotype was counted only a few times. The chain combines TRBV5-1 with TRBJ2-3, with D perhaps being TRBD1 or TRBD2 (5 bases each). The CDR3 has 18 amino acids. CDR1 and CDR2 (germline): SGHRS, YFSETQ. V shed 3 bases and J shed 7 bases, with 27 bases lying between them. In DNA form, the CDR3 reads TGCGCCAGCAGCTCCCAACCCGGGGACCAGGGACGGGGTCATACGCAGTATTTT. Its translation: CASSSQPGDQGRGHTQYF.

This clonotype was seen only a few times. The genes are TRBV19 and TRBJ2-1; D assignment may be TRBD1 or TRBD2 (5 bases each). The CDR3 consists of 14 residues. Germline values: CDR1 LNHDA, CDR2 SQIVND (reference sequence). The germline V and J ends were trimmed by 2 bases and 8 bases, with 13 bases remaining between them. CDR3 nucleotides: TGTGCCAGTAGTATAAATGGGGGAGTCTATGAGCAGTTCTTC. As protein: CASSINGGVYEQFF.

The chain employs TRBV20-1 and TRBJ2-7, with 7 bases identical to TRBD2. The length of the CDR3 is 14 residues. Germline V gene lookup returns CDR1 DFQATT and CDR2 SNEGSKA (reference sequence). The ends lost 6 bases at V and 5 bases at J; junction bases unmatched: 13. The CDR3 reads CSAIKAGPGDEQYF. DNA of the CDR3: TGCAGTGCCATCAAAGCGGGACCGGGGGACGAGCAGTACTTC.